These T cell receptor beta chains were read from a single sample in a study of T cell responses to AZD1222 COVID-19 vaccine. Clones were read by immunoSEQ multiplex PCR, and TCRdb kept only the in-frame ones, dropping some. The sample lists about 110,000 clones; roughly 90% were seen once. The sample consisted of peripheral blood, taken on day 0 of AZD1222 vaccination. Every receptor here comes from an adult in good health. The CDR3 runs from the conserved cysteine through the conserved F or W.

>TRBJ2-5|TRBV15
CAISTGLEETQYF
>TRBJ1-1|TRBV5-6
CASSLGQGAWAEAFF
>TRBJ1-5|TRBV12-3/TRBV12-4
CASTFLQGQPQHF
>TRBJ2-7|TRBV2
CASSPTFWTSVSYEQYF
>TRBJ1-2|TRBV5-8
CASSPDKTGGRYTF
>TRBJ1-4|TRBV28
CASRAGGNEKLFF
>TRBJ2-7|TRBV7-9
CASSAPGQGAYEQYF
>TRBJ2-7|TRBV27
CARSASGLPHPTYEQYF
>TRBJ2-3|TRBV5-1
CASSLDWGGGDTQYF
>TRBJ1-1|TRBV6-5
CASSYGAGGNTEAFF
>TRBJ2-7|TRBV27
CASGLLAGSYEQYF
>TRBJ1-2|TRBV4-3
CASRKDRSLWGGYTF
>TRBJ2-7|TRBV30
CAWSVAPTYEQYF
>TRBJ2-5|TRBV29-1
CSTSTQETQYF
>TRBJ2-5|TRBV12-5
CASGLLIGKTGQETQYF
>TRBJ2-5|TRBV5-6
CASSSTGGFVQYF